These 29 T cell receptor beta chains originate from one sample sequenced in a study of OX40 agonist ivuxolimab in advanced cancers. Measured with immunoSEQ multiplex PCR; TCRdb has only the in-frame clones, and not every one. Seen here are about 79,000 clones, around 92% observed once, and the top ten hold approximately 7.7%. The starting material was CD4+ or CD8+ T cells sorted from blood, obtained in a trial of the OX40 agonist ivuxolimab. The receptors shown here come from an adult with an advanced solid tumor such as melanoma, head and neck, liver or kidney cancer.

The rearrangement links TRBV18 to TRBJ2-1; D tentatively fits TRBD1 or TRBD2 (6 bases each). CDR1 is KGHSH and CDR2 is LQKENI in the germline V gene. The CDR3 loop spans 13 amino acids. Between the trimmed V and J ends, which lost 6 bases and 9 bases, there was a span of 15 bases. The CDR3 region has the DNA TGTGCCAGCTCCCGGAACGGAGGGGGTGAGCAGTTCTTC. This gives the protein CASSRNGGGEQFF.

The J gene is TRBJ1-5, the V gene TRBV28; perhaps TRBD1 as D (6 bases). Trimming removed 6 bases at V and 7 bases at J, with 10 bases between. Germline-derived CDR1 and CDR2 are MDHEN and SYDVKM. The CDR3 has 12 amino acids. CDR3 sequence: CASRQGIQPQHF. CDR3 in DNA: TGTGCCAGCAGACAGGGTATACAGCCCCAGCATTTT.

The chain carries TRBV23-1 and TRBJ2-5; no definite D call. TRBV23-1 carries the ORF label, with uncertain function. The CDR3 has 15 residues. Between the trimmed V and J ends, which lost 1 base and 5 bases, there was a span of 14 bases. The CDR3 here is CASSQCVRCGETQYF. The CDR3 nucleotides are TGCGCCAGCAGTCAATGTGTAAGGTGTGGGGAGACCCAGTACTTC.

V usage is TRBV29-1 and J usage is TRBJ2-5; TRBD2 might be the D (7 bases). Germline-derived CDR1 and CDR2 are SQVTM and ANQGSEA. V was pared by 4 bases and J by 1 base, with 16 bases between. The CDR3 totals 15 residues. CDR3 sequence (DNA): TGCAGCGTTGTCGGGGGGACAAGAGGCCAAGAGACCCAGTACTTC. It encodes CSVVGGTRGQETQYF.

This chain connects TRBV18 to TRBJ2-5; tentative D call: TRBD1 (6 bases). This CDR3 is built from 16 residues. Germline CDR1 reads KGHSH; CDR2 reads LQKENI. V lost 4 bases and J 1 base, leaving 16 bases between the germline ends. CDR3 protein: CASSLARTASQETQYF. For the CDR3, the DNA is TGTGCCAGCTCACTAGCAAGGACAGCCTCCCAAGAGACCCAGTACTTC.

V is TRBV28 and J is TRBJ2-3; D perhaps matches TRBD2 (5 bases). The V end was cut by 3 bases, the J end by 10 bases, with 11 bases between. Germline lookup yields CDR1 MDHEN and CDR2 SYDVKM. There are 12 residues in the CDR3. In DNA, the CDR3 is TGTGCCAGCAGTTTCTTGGGGAGAGCGCAGTATTTT. Protein: CASSFLGRAQYF.

The chain carries TRBV30 and TRBJ2-3, with D unresolved. The length of the CDR3 is 11 residues. Germline CDR1 reads GTSNPN; CDR2 reads SVGIG (reference sequence). V lost 3 bases, J lost 12 bases, and 13 bases lay in between. The CDR3 DNA reads TGTGCCTGGAGCTCAGGTCTTGCACAGTATTTT. The encoded protein is CAWSSGLAQYF.

The chain couples TRBV2 to TRBJ2-3; D is ambiguous. CDR3 size: 11 residues. Between the trimmed V and J ends, which lost 5 bases and 2 bases, there was a span of 2 bases. Germline V CDR1 and CDR2: SNHLY, FYNNEI. The CDR3 region has the DNA TGTGCCAGCAGTTACACAGATACGCAGTATTTT. Its protein is CASSYTDTQYF. Together with reference TRBV2 and TRBJ2-3, the CDR3 gives the full variable domain: EPEVTQTPSHQVTQMGQEVILRCVPISNHLYFYWYRQILGQKVEFLVSFYNNEISEKSEIFDDQFSVERPDGSNFTLKIRSTKLEDSAMYFCASSYTDTQYFGPGTRLTVL.

The table lists this clone with a count of one. The chain carries TRBV11-1 and TRBJ2-5, with a tentative D call TRBD2 (5 bases). The CDR3 contains 13 residues. Trimming removed 5 bases from V and 1 base from J, with 8 bases in between. Germline values: CDR1 SGHAT, CDR2 FQDESV (reference sequence). The CDR3 DNA reads TGTGCCAGCAGCCCGGGGTTCCAAGAGACCCAGTACTTC. Translated: CASSPGFQETQYF.

This chain links TRBV19 with TRBJ2-3; no firm D call. This CDR3 has 15 residues. CDR1 is LNHDA, CDR2 SQIVND, per germline (reference sequence). V was cut by 6 bases and J by 0 bases, with 13 bases left in between. The CDR3 DNA follows: TGTGCCAGTAGCGAAGACCTGTTGAGCACAGATACGCAGTATTTT. It codes for CASSEDLLSTDTQYF.

This chain links TRBV28 with TRBJ2-7; 7 nucleotides match TRBD1. The CDR3 spans 15 residues. In germline, CDR1 is MDHEN, CDR2 SYDVKM. The V and J ends lost 5 bases and 2 bases, in that order; junction bases with no gene match: 9. CDR3: CASSTTGDLPYEQYF. CDR3 DNA sequence: TGTGCCAGCAGTACTACAGGGGATCTCCCCTACGAGCAGTACTTC.

The chain uses TRBV7-2 and TRBJ2-3; D is undetermined. This CDR3 region has 14 residues. V lost 4 bases and J 6 bases, leaving 14 bases between the germline ends. The V gene's germline CDR1 is SGHTA and CDR2 FQGNSA. The CDR3, as DNA: TGTGCCAGCAGCTCCCTTGGCGCATCGGATACGCAGTATTTT. It is translated as CASSSLGASDTQYF.

This clone is a singleton in its sample. The chain employs TRBV27 and TRBJ2-1; a possible D gene is TRBD1 (5 bases). The CDR3 is made up of 14 amino acids. The ends were cut back, 5 bases at V and 3 bases at J, with 11 bases in the middle. Per the germline V gene, CDR1 is MNHEY and CDR2 is SMNVEV (reference sequence). The chain's CDR3 is CASSPRQFYNEQFF. In nucleotides, the CDR3 is TGTGCCAGCAGTCCAAGACAGTTCTACAATGAGCAGTTCTTC.

This clone was detected once. The chain links TRBV7-2 to TRBJ2-7; tentatively, D is TRBD1 (5 bases). CDR1 and CDR2 (germline): SGHTA, FQGNSA. This CDR3 has 14 residues. V gave up 0 bases and J gave up 3 bases, with 9 bases separating them. The CDR3 region is CASSLAARVYEQYF. As DNA, the CDR3 is TGTGCCAGCAGCTTAGCGGCCAGGGTCTACGAGCAGTACTTC.

The rearrangement joins TRBV19 to TRBJ2-1; D perhaps matches TRBD2 (6 bases). Per germline, CDR1 LNHDA and CDR2 SQIVND (reference sequence). Trimming removed 5 bases from V and 7 bases from J, with 18 bases in between. This CDR3 is built from 15 residues. The DNA of the CDR3 is TGTGCCAGTAGTTCAGGGACTCTTCTGATGAATGAGCAGTTCTTC. Its protein is CASSSGTLLMNEQFF. The whole variable domain, remainder taken from reference TRBV19 and TRBJ2-1, is DGGITQSPKYLFRKEGQNVTLSCEQNLNHDAMYWYRQDPGQGLRLIYYSQIVNDFQKGDIAEGYSVSREKKESFPLTVTSAQKNPTAFYLCASSSGTLLMNEQFFGPGTRLTVL.

The chain joins TRBV27 to TRBJ2-7, with a tentative D call TRBD1 (6 bases). The CDR3 has 18 residues. Germline V CDR1 and CDR2: MNHEY, SMNVEV (reference sequence). Trimming cost V 5 bases and J 0 bases, with 23 bases left between them. CDR3 coding DNA: TGTGCCAGCAGTCTAACTCTTCCGGGACAATCAAGCTCCTACGAGCAGTACTTC. Translation: CASSLTLPGQSSSYEQYF.

This clone was seen only once. The chain employs TRBV7-9 and TRBJ2-3, with no clear D. The V and J ends lost 5 bases and 3 bases respectively, with 9 bases between them. Germline V gene sequence: CDR1 SEHNR, CDR2 FQNEAQ (reference sequence). This CDR3 region has 13 residues. DNA of the CDR3: TGTGCCAGCAGCCCTGACGCAACAGATACGCAGTATTTT. Its translation is CASSPDATDTQYF.

The chain has TRBV28 and TRBJ1-2; a weak D match, TRBD1 (6 bases). CDR1 is MDHEN, CDR2 SYDVKM, per germline. This CDR3 is built from 15 residues. V was trimmed by 4 bases and J by 7 bases, leaving 19 bases between them. CDR3 sequence: CASSSAGGQDTGYTF. The CDR3 region has the DNA TGTGCCAGCAGTTCCGCGGGGGGCCAAGATACTGGCTACACCTTC.

V and J are TRBV7-9 and TRBJ1-1, with unresolved D. The CDR3 is 9 amino acids. Per germline, CDR1 SEHNR and CDR2 FQNEAQ (reference sequence). Trimming took off 8 bases at V and 5 bases at J, with 3 bases between the two ends. CDR3 sequence: CASGTEAFF. CDR3 nucleotide sequence: TGTGCCAGCGGGACTGAAGCTTTCTTT.

This rearrangement joins TRBV28 to TRBJ1-2, with 11 bases identical to TRBD1. The CDR3 is 15 amino acids. CDR1 and CDR2 (germline): MDHEN, SYDVKM. Trimming at V came to 4 bases and at J to 8 bases, leaving 9 bases not matched to a gene. CDR3 DNA sequence: TGTGCCAGCAGTTCCTCCGGGACAGGGGGATGGGGCTACACCTTC. As protein: CASSSSGTGGWGYTF.

The chain has TRBV19 and TRBJ1-5; D not resolved. The CDR3 is 13 amino acids. In germline, CDR1 is LNHDA, CDR2 SQIVND (reference sequence). Trimming left V 8 bases short and J 0 bases short, with 8 bases between. The chain's CDR3 is CASARYSNQPQHF. CDR3 in DNA: TGTGCCAGTGCAAGATATAGCAATCAGCCCCAGCATTTT.

J is TRBJ2-5 and V is TRBV15, with D hard to call. Germline V gene data show CDR1 as LNHNV and CDR2 as YYDKDF (reference sequence). CDR3 size: 14 residues. V lost 7 bases, J lost 1 base, and 13 bases lay in between. The CDR3 DNA reads as TGTGCCACCAAGGCCGTGGATTTCCAAGAGACCCAGTACTTC. It is translated as CATKAVDFQETQYF. The full variable domain, in which reference TRBV15 and TRBJ2-5 provide the parts outside the CDR3, is DAMVIQNPRYQVTQFGKPVTLSCSQTLNHNVMYWYQQKSSQAPKLLFHYYDKDFNNEADTPDNFQSRRPNTSFCFLDIRSPGLGDTAMYLCATKAVDFQETQYFGPGTRLLVL.

The chain couples TRBV10-3 to TRBJ1-2, with 7 bases lining up with TRBD1. This CDR3 region has 14 residues. Trimming removed 11 bases from V and 8 bases from J; junction bases left unmatched: 17. Germline CDR1 is ENHRY and CDR2 is SYGVKD. CDR3 loop: CASSEWRQGGGYTF. CDR3 coding DNA: TGTGCCTCCAGTGAGTGGAGACAGGGAGGGGGCTACACCTTC.

This clone was picked up a small number of times. The CDR3 coding sequence is TGTGCCAGCAGCCCAACTAGCGGGAGCTACAATGAGCAGTTCTTC. It is translated as CASSPTSGSYNEQFF. The chain recombines TRBV7-9 with TRBJ2-1; TRBD2 matches 11 bases. This CDR3 is built from 15 residues. Germline V gene data show CDR1 as SEHNR and CDR2 as FQNEAQ (reference sequence). Trimming took 5 bases from V and 3 from J; bases not matched to a gene: 3.

This sequence joins TRBV5-1 and TRBJ2-7, with 11 bases lining up with TRBD2. The germline V gene encodes CDR1 SGHRS and CDR2 YFSETQ. The CDR3 length is 17 residues. Unmatched junction bases numbered 14, after V lost 3 bases and J lost 6 bases. The CDR3 reads CASSSTSALAGAGEQYF. CDR3 nucleotides: TGCGCCAGCAGCTCCACGTCGGCACTAGCGGGAGCAGGCGAGCAGTACTTC. Full variable domain (missing parts from reference TRBV5-1 and TRBJ2-7): KAGVTQTPRYLIKTRGQQVTLSCSPISGHRSVSWYQQTPGQGLQFLFEYFSETQRNKGNFPGRFSGRQFSNSRSEMNVSTLELGDSALYLCASSSTSALAGAGEQYFGPGTRLTVT.

V gene TRBV28 combines with J gene TRBJ1-4; TRBD1 matches 10 bases. Germline CDR1 reads MDHEN; CDR2 reads SYDVKM. Germline trimming cut 7 bases from V and 0 bases from J; bases unmatched to any gene: 14. The CDR3 is made up of 19 amino acids. This CDR3 reads CASTFSPGQGFPTNEKLFF. CDR3 in DNA: TGTGCCAGCACCTTTAGCCCGGGACAGGGGTTCCCAACTAATGAAAAACTGTTTTTT.

The CDR3 bases are TGTGCCAGCTCACCACCCGGGACAGGAAGATACAATGAGCAGTTCTTC. Encoded protein: CASSPPGTGRYNEQFF. This chain uses TRBV18 with TRBJ2-1, with 8 bases that match TRBD1. V dropped 0 bases and J dropped 4; count of bases not matched to a gene: 5. This CDR3 has 16 residues. CDR1 is KGHSH, CDR2 LQKENI, per germline.

The genes are TRBV6-5 and TRBJ1-3; D may be TRBD1 (5 bases). CDR3 length: 14 amino acids. V lost 5 bases to trimming and J lost 1 base, with 9 bases between them. Per germline, CDR1 MNHEY and CDR2 SVGAGI. The CDR3 DNA is TGTGCCAGCAGTACCCGGGGGTCTGGAAACACCATATATTTT. This translates into CASSTRGSGNTIYF.

This rearrangement joins TRBV2 to TRBJ1-1; D may be TRBD1 (6 bases). The V and J ends lost 0 bases and 8 bases respectively, with 13 bases between them. Germline CDR1 is SNHLY and CDR2 is FYNNEI. This CDR3 contains 14 residues. The CDR3 here is CASSEAPPGAEAFF. As DNA, the CDR3 is TGTGCCAGCAGTGAAGCCCCCCCAGGGGCAGAAGCTTTCTTT.